This T cell receptor (beta chain) is drawn from a study of blood T cell repertoires in COVID-19. About the research overall: Some COVID-19 samples were acute and others convalescent; all came from the United States, Italy and Spain. From T cells, B-cell-depleted T cells, or PBMCs came the material, which was cDNA or gDNA.

CDR3 length: 15 residues. V gave up 0 bases and J gave up 3 bases; unmatched junction bases: 3. Germline V gene sequence: CDR1 SGHRS, CDR2 YFSETQ. In the original workflow: It was from reference gene primer amplification that nucleated cell counts were estimated. The table came from immunoSEQ multiplex PCR; TCRdb's copy has only in-frame clones and leaves some out. Clonal size and the V and J genes are those of that table, whereas D and trimming came from the DNA. The sample consists of about 400,000 clones, approximately 86% of them appearing once. The origin of this receptor is a human donor in a cohort sampled during active COVID-19. The chain is built from TRBV5-1 and TRBJ2-1; 7 nucleotides agree with TRBD2. Sample: peripheral blood. The CDR3: CASSLEGRGYNEQFF. The CDR3 DNA reads TGCGCCAGCAGCTTGGAGGGGAGGGGCTACAATGAGCAGTTCTTC.